The 21 T cell receptor beta chains below were found in one sample sequenced in a study of cytomegalovirus exposure and HLA in healthy donors. Primers: 60 Vbeta forward and 13 Jbeta reverse. Profiled with immunoSEQ multiplex PCR; TCRdb holds only in-frame clones, not every one. The clone table shows about 170,000 clones, with the ten largest holding 1% to 1.5%. Material for sequencing was PBMCs. The receptor source for this set is an older woman in good health and CMV-seronegative.

CDR3 sequence reads: CASAGFMNTEAFF. For the CDR3, the DNA is TGTGCCAGCGCAGGGTTCATGAACACTGAAGCTTTCTTT. This rearrangement joins TRBV2 to TRBJ1-1, with a tentative D call TRBD1 (5 bases). CDR3 length equals 13 residues. V was shortened by 8 bases and J by 0 bases, with 10 bases between the two germline ends. Germline CDR1 SNHLY, CDR2 FYNNEI.

The CDR3 DNA follows: TGTGCCGTGACGGGGGTAAGCTCCTACAATGAGCAGTTCTTC. Protein sequence: CAVTGVSSYNEQFF. The gene calls are TRBV15 and TRBJ2-1; TRBD2 is a possible D gene (6 bases). The CDR3 has 14 amino acids. Germline loops: CDR1 LNHNV, CDR2 YYDKDF (reference sequence). V lost 11 bases and J 0 bases, leaving 14 bases between the germline ends.

V and J are TRBV5-5 and TRBJ1-1; 8 nucleotides align to TRBD1. In germline, CDR1 is SGHKS, CDR2 YYEKEE (reference sequence). With 5 bases clipped from V and 6 bases from J, the junction kept 6 bases outside the gene matches. The CDR3 covers 13 residues. Here the CDR3 DNA reads TGTGCCAGCAGTTGGGACAGGCCGGCTGAAGCTTTCTTT. Amino acid sequence: CASSWDRPAEAFF.

The V gene is TRBV6-1, the J gene TRBJ2-1, with TRBD2 identical over 9 bases. There are 14 residues in the CDR3. Germline V gene data show CDR1 as MNHNS and CDR2 as SASEGT. V was clipped by 4 bases and J by 10 bases; unmatched bases: 8. CDR3 sequence: CASSGNSGSGEQFF. The DNA for the CDR3 is TGTGCCAGCAGTGGTAATAGCGGGAGTGGGGAGCAGTTCTTC.

V and J are TRBV25-1 and TRBJ1-1, with TRBD1 matching 7 bases. The junction had 9 bases not matched to a gene; V was cut back by 6 bases and J by 2 bases. Germline V lookup: CDR1 MGHDK, CDR2 SYGVNS. The CDR3 spans 15 residues. In DNA form, the CDR3 reads TGTGCCAGCAGCCGGGACAGTGACTTCAACACTGAAGCTTTCTTT. This gives the protein CASSRDSDFNTEAFF.

As regards this clone: The germline gene is not matched at one end of the junction; a read error may be the cause. The chain employs TRBV18 and TRBJ1-2; the match to TRBD1 covers 9 bases. The germline CDR1 and CDR2 sequences are KGHSH and LQKENI. The CDR3 covers 10 residues. The CDR3 sequence: CASRDRVWIF. CDR3 bases: TGTGCCAGCCGGGACAGGGTTTGGATCTTC.

The CDR3, as DNA: TGTGCCAGCAGTTACGGGACTAGCGGGGCCCAGGGGACCCAGTACTTC. Its protein is CASSYGTSGAQGTQYF. V is TRBV6-5 and J is TRBJ2-5; TRBD2 matches 13 bases. The CDR3 spans 16 residues. The V gene end was trimmed by 2 bases and the J gene end by 7 bases; junction bases not matched to a gene: 7. The germline gives CDR1 MNHEY, CDR2 SVGAGI.

This chain connects TRBV19 to TRBJ2-6; 9 bases agree with TRBD2. V was clipped by 1 base and J by 2 bases; unmatched bases: 6. Germline-derived CDR1 and CDR2 are LNHDA and SQIVND (reference sequence). This CDR3 has 18 residues. For the CDR3, the DNA is TGTGCCAGTAGTATAGGAGTAGCGGGAGTCCCTGGGGCCAACGTCCTGACTTTC. It translates to CASSIGVAGVPGANVLTF.

V usage is TRBV5-4 and J usage is TRBJ2-7, with a weak D call TRBD1 (5 bases). Trimming pared 4 bases from V and 2 bases from J, leaving 19 bases between. CDR1 is SGHNT and CDR2 is YYREEE in the germline V gene (reference sequence). CDR3 size: 16 residues. The CDR3 protein is CASSPPPMTATYEQYF. The DNA of the CDR3 is TGTGCCAGCAGCCCACCTCCCATGACAGCTACCTACGAGCAGTACTTC.

V is TRBV7-2 and J is TRBJ1-5, with no clear D. From germline, CDR1 is SGHTA and CDR2 FQGNSA. The CDR3 extends over 16 amino acids. The V gene lost 5 bases and the J gene lost 2 bases, with 16 bases spanning the gap. CDR3 sequence: CASSLGGGKGNQPQHF. The CDR3 DNA is TGTGCCAGCAGCCTAGGTGGAGGGAAGGGCAATCAGCCCCAGCATTTT.

This chain connects TRBV7-9 to TRBJ2-5; possibly TRBD1 for D (6 bases). The V and J ends lost 5 bases and 5 bases respectively, with 18 bases between them. The CDR3 extends over 15 amino acids. The germline V gene has CDR1 SEHNR and CDR2 FQNEAQ (reference sequence). The CDR3 region is CASSDPQGYGETQYF. CDR3 bases: TGTGCCAGCAGCGATCCTCAGGGGTATGGGGAGACCCAGTACTTC.

CDR3: CASSLRFGGLDRGSGANVLTF. Written as DNA, the CDR3 is TGCGCCAGCAGCTTGAGATTTGGGGGCCTAGACAGGGGCTCTGGGGCCAACGTCCTGACTTTC. This sequence joins TRBV5-1 and TRBJ2-6, with TRBD1 matching 8 bases. V was clipped by 1 base and J by 0 bases; unmatched bases: 15. The CDR3 is made up of 21 amino acids. Germline V gene sequence: CDR1 SGHRS, CDR2 YFSETQ.

V usage is TRBV30 and J usage is TRBJ1-2; TRBD1 might be the D (6 bases). Trimming cost V 6 bases and J 1 base, with 15 bases left between them. Germline V gives CDR1 GTSNPN, CDR2 SVGIG (reference sequence). This CDR3 spans 14 amino acids. DNA for the CDR3: TGTGCCTGCCCAGGGGCCGCCATTAACTATGGCTACACCTTC. Translated, it gives CACPGAAINYGYTF.

The chain recombines TRBV11-2 with TRBJ2-7; TRBD2 agrees at 8 bases. This CDR3 comprises 15 residues. Germline CDR1 is SGHAT and CDR2 is FQNNGV. The V and J ends lost 5 bases and 1 base, in that order; junction bases with no gene match: 7. This chain's CDR3 is CASSEPLAGSYEQYF. In nucleotides, the CDR3 is TGTGCCAGCAGCGAACCTCTAGCGGGTTCCTACGAGCAGTACTTC.

This sequence joins TRBV15 and TRBJ1-4, with TRBD1 as a possible D gene (5 bases). Deletions cut 0 bases from V and 4 bases from J, with 12 bases between. CDR3 size: 16 residues. Germline-derived CDR1 and CDR2 are LNHNV and YYDKDF (reference sequence). CDR3 nucleotides: TGTGCCACCAGCAGAGATAGTCTGCAGGGTAATGAAAAACTGTTTTTT. This codes for CATSRDSLQGNEKLFF.

The rearrangement joins TRBV4-1 to TRBJ2-2; D is perhaps TRBD1 (6 bases). V was clipped by 4 bases and J by 4 bases, with 16 bases between them. Germline V gives CDR1 MGHRA, CDR2 YSYEKL. The CDR3 is 16 residues long. In DNA form, the CDR3 reads TGCGCCAGCAGCCCTCCCAACAGGGCGCCCACCGGGGAGCTGTTTTTT. Its translation is CASSPPNRAPTGELFF.

The chain uses TRBV4-2 and TRBJ2-5; 9 nucleotides match TRBD1. Germline V CDR1 and CDR2: LGHNA, YNFKEQ. J was trimmed by 2 bases and V by 4 bases; bases with no gene match: 2. There are 14 residues in the CDR3. Written as DNA, the CDR3 is TGTGCCAGCAGCCCCGGGACAGGGCAAGAGACCCAGTACTTC. Its protein is CASSPGTGQETQYF.

The V call is TRBV30, the J call TRBJ1-2, with TRBD1 identical over 7 bases. The J segment lost 8 bases and the V segment lost 3 bases, leaving 3 bases of the junction unmatched. CDR3 length equals 11 residues. CDR1 is GTSNPN, CDR2 SVGIG, per germline (reference sequence). CDR3 coding DNA: TGTGCCTGGAGCCAGACAGGGGGCTACACCTTC. Amino acids: CAWSQTGGYTF.

This chain connects TRBV5-1 to TRBJ2-7, with D tentatively TRBD1 (6 bases). Germline CDR1 is SGHRS and CDR2 is YFSETQ. V lost 3 bases and J 3 bases, leaving 13 bases between the germline ends. CDR3 size: 14 residues. The CDR3 sequence is CASSWGHSIYEQYF. The CDR3, as DNA: TGCGCCAGCAGCTGGGGACACTCAATCTACGAGCAGTACTTC.

This chain links TRBV28 with TRBJ1-1; D gene uncertain. The CDR3 contains 12 residues. Deletions cut 7 bases from V and 4 bases from J, with 10 bases between. In germline, CDR1 is MDHEN, CDR2 SYDVKM. CDR3 region: CASTDSSTEAFF. Written as DNA, the CDR3 is TGTGCCAGCACGGACTCCAGCACTGAAGCTTTCTTT.

The chain recombines TRBV4-3 with TRBJ1-1; weak D call: TRBD1 (6 bases). The CDR3 extends over 17 amino acids. Trimming took 0 bases from V and 8 from J, leaving 22 bases between them. Germline V gives CDR1 LGHNA, CDR2 YSLEER. The CDR3 loop is CASSQDPGTTLAPEAFF. CDR3 coding DNA: TGCGCCAGCAGCCAAGATCCCGGGACAACACTCGCCCCAGAAGCTTTCTTT.